A single sample is the source of the 20 T cell receptor beta chains below, sequenced in a study of blood T cell repertoires in COVID-19. Method: immunoSEQ multiplex PCR; TCRdb's copy keeps in-frame clones and lacks some. This table holds around 280,000 clones, 70% to 90% found once. What was sequenced was peripheral blood. Receptor source: a woman between 45 and 60 years old with active or convalescent COVID-19.

The chain carries TRBV4-2 and TRBJ2-5, with D possibly TRBD1 on 6 matching bases. The germline V gene has CDR1 LGHNA and CDR2 YNFKEQ. This CDR3 region has 15 residues. The germline V and J ends were trimmed by 1 base and 1 base, with 10 bases remaining between them. DNA of the CDR3: TGTGCCAGCAGCCAAGGGGGGCCCCTCCAAGAGACCCAGTACTTC. It yields the protein CASSQGGPLQETQYF.

This rearrangement joins TRBV7-9 to TRBJ2-7; tentatively, D is TRBD1 (7 bases). Germline lookup yields CDR1 SEHNR and CDR2 FQNEAQ (reference sequence). The V gene lost 5 bases and the J gene lost 9 bases, with 23 bases spanning the gap. The CDR3 sequence is 15 residues long. The CDR3 region is CASSRSRGPSRGQYF. The CDR3 DNA follows: TGTGCCAGCAGCCGAAGTAGGGGGCCTTCGCGGGGGCAGTACTTC. The full variable domain, rest sourced from reference TRBV7-9 and TRBJ2-7, is DTGVSQNPRHKITKRGQNVTFRCDPISEHNRLYWYRQTLGQGPEFLTYFQNEAQLEKSRLLSDRFSAERPKGSFSTLEIQRTEQGDSAMYLCASSRSRGPSRGQYFGPGTRLTVT.

As DNA, the CDR3 is TGTGCCAGCAGTGAAGTCGACAGGGGGGTATTTAATGAAAAACTGTTTTTT. Translated: CASSEVDRGVFNEKLFF. The chain links TRBV6-1 to TRBJ1-4; TRBD1 aligns across 9 bases. Germline values: CDR1 MNHNS, CDR2 SASEGT. Trimming cost V 1 base and J 4 bases; bases outside gene matches: 7. This CDR3 has 17 residues.

V usage is TRBV9 and J usage is TRBJ2-1, with 7 nucleotides matching TRBD2. CDR1 is SGDLS and CDR2 is YYNGEE in the germline V gene. Germline trimming cut 0 bases from V and 9 bases from J; bases unmatched to any gene: 18. The CDR3 totals 18 residues. This CDR3 is CASSVGVGGKPPIGEQFF. CDR3 in DNA: TGTGCCAGCAGCGTAGGAGTCGGGGGGAAGCCCCCCATCGGTGAGCAGTTCTTC. The variable domain in full, with the rest retrieved from reference TRBV9 and TRBJ2-1, is DSGVTQTPKHLITATGQRVTLRCSPRSGDLSVYWYQQSLDQGLQFLIQYYNGEERAKGNILERFSAQQFPDLHSELNLSSLELGDSALYFCASSVGVGGKPPIGEQFFGPGTRLTVL.

V gene TRBV27 combines with J gene TRBJ1-4; D ambiguous. The CDR3 length is 15 residues. Germline V gives CDR1 MNHEY, CDR2 SMNVEV (reference sequence). Trimming removed 0 bases at V and 8 bases at J, with 13 bases between. CDR3 sequence (DNA): TGTGCCAGCAGTTTATCGATCCGGGGAAGGGAAAAACTGTTTTTT. Its protein is CASSLSIRGREKLFF.

The chain has TRBV7-9 and TRBJ1-1, with a possible D match to TRBD1 (6 bases). V shed 0 bases and J shed 6 bases, with 17 bases lying between them. The length of the CDR3 is 16 residues. From germline, CDR1 is SEHNR and CDR2 FQNEAQ (reference sequence). The CDR3 sequence: CASSLATFWGGPEAFF. In nucleotides, the CDR3 is TGTGCCAGCAGCTTAGCTACATTTTGGGGGGGCCCTGAAGCTTTCTTT.

The genes are TRBV7-2 and TRBJ2-2; D is ambiguous. V gave up 4 bases and J gave up 4 bases, with 16 bases separating them. Germline V gene sequence: CDR1 SGHTA, CDR2 FQGNSA. There are 16 residues in the CDR3. CDR3 DNA: TGTGCCAGCAGCTCTGTCGGTACAGCCCGCACCGGGGAGCTGTTTTTT. Protein sequence: CASSSVGTARTGELFF.

This chain connects TRBV29-1 to TRBJ1-2; D unclear. Per the germline V gene, CDR1 is SQVTM and CDR2 is ANQGSEA. The CDR3 is made up of 11 amino acids. Trimming left V 5 bases short and J 3 bases short, with 7 bases between. The DNA of the CDR3 is TGCAGCGTTACAGTTGACTATGGCTACACCTTC. Its protein is CSVTVDYGYTF.

The V call is TRBV28, the J call TRBJ2-1; 9 bases line up with TRBD2. The J segment lost 0 bases and the V segment lost 4 bases, leaving 7 bases of the junction unmatched. The CDR3 runs 17 residues. Germline CDR1 MDHEN, CDR2 SYDVKM. CDR3 protein: CASSSPLAGSSYNEQFF. For the CDR3, the DNA is TGTGCCAGCAGTTCCCCGCTAGCGGGGAGCTCCTACAATGAGCAGTTCTTC.

The rearrangement links TRBV7-8 to TRBJ2-1, with D maybe TRBD2 (5 bases). The CDR3 contains 13 residues. The ends were cut back, 1 base at V and 14 bases at J, with 15 bases in the middle. Germline CDR1 reads SGHVS; CDR2 reads FQNEAQ. The CDR3 reads CASSLEPTRVKFF. Here the CDR3 DNA reads TGTGCCAGCAGCTTAGAACCCACTAGGGTTAAGTTCTTC.

The chain uses TRBV27 and TRBJ1-5; possibly TRBD1 for D (5 bases). Germline V gene lookup returns CDR1 MNHEY and CDR2 SMNVEV (reference sequence). The V end was cut by 3 bases, the J end by 11 bases, with 14 bases between. CDR3 length equals 13 residues. The CDR3 reads CASSFLRVTTQHF. As DNA, the CDR3 is TGTGCCAGCAGTTTCCTCAGGGTTACGACCCAGCATTTT.

The CDR3 DNA reads TGCGCCAGCAGCCCCGGGACAGGGGGCACGGCATATGGCTACACCTTC. Translating it yields CASSPGTGGTAYGYTF. The rearrangement joins TRBV5-1 to TRBJ1-2; TRBD1 matches 12 bases. V dropped 4 bases and J dropped 5; count of bases not matched to a gene: 9. This CDR3 has 16 residues. Germline V CDR1 and CDR2: SGHRS, YFSETQ.

The chain couples TRBV19 to TRBJ1-6, with 10 nucleotides matching TRBD1. The CDR3 totals 13 residues. J gave up 8 bases and V 11 bases, and 6 bases lay outside the gene matches. Germline V gives CDR1 LNHDA, CDR2 SQIVND (reference sequence). The CDR3 sequence: CAASGTGDSPLHF. The CDR3 coding sequence is TGTGCCGCTTCCGGGACAGGGGATTCACCCCTCCACTTT.

This clone came up once. CDR3 protein: CRGGDSETQYF. CDR3 sequence (DNA): TGCAGGGGTGGGGACTCGGAGACCCAGTACTTC. The chain combines TRBV20-1 with TRBJ2-5, with D possibly being TRBD2 (6 bases). The CDR3 covers 11 residues. Germline V gene sequence: CDR1 DFQATT, CDR2 SNEGSKA (reference sequence).

This clone showed up just a few times. V is TRBV6-5 and J is TRBJ2-3; 12 bases are a match to TRBD2. Unmatched junction bases numbered 3, after V lost 5 bases and J lost 9 bases. Germline-derived CDR1 and CDR2 are MNHEY and SVGAGI. The CDR3 runs to 13 residues. The CDR3 DNA reads TGTGCCAGCAGTAGGACTAGCGGGACCACGCAGTATTTT. Its translation: CASSRTSGTTQYF.

This chain uses TRBV7-9 with TRBJ2-3; 7 nucleotides line up with TRBD2. The CDR3 runs 16 residues. V lost 5 bases, J lost 1 base, and 9 bases stayed unmatched. Looked up from germline, CDR1 is SEHNR and CDR2 is FQNEAQ (reference sequence). The CDR3 sequence: CASSPRRAGGTDTQYF. The CDR3 bases are TGTGCCAGCAGCCCGAGACGGGCGGGGGGCACAGATACGCAGTATTTT.

V is TRBV6-2 or TRBV6-3 and J is TRBJ1-5, with D uncertain. CDR1 is MNHEY and CDR2 is SVGEGT in the germline V gene. The V and J ends lost 0 bases and 0 bases respectively, with 12 bases between them. The length of the CDR3 is 17 residues. CDR3 in amino acids: CASSYSRGFNSNQPQHF. Here the CDR3 DNA reads TGTGCCAGCAGTTACTCTCGGGGATTCAATAGCAATCAGCCCCAGCATTTT.

V gene TRBV30 combines with J gene TRBJ1-6, with 7 bases identical to TRBD1. V trimming: 3 bases; J trimming: 4 bases; junction bases outside the gene matches: 12. The length of the CDR3 is 17 residues. Germline CDR1 is GTSNPN and CDR2 is SVGIG (reference sequence). Here the CDR3 reads CAWSTPGQLTYNSPLHF. Written as DNA, the CDR3 is TGTGCCTGGAGCACACCGGGACAGCTAACTTATAATTCACCCCTCCACTTT. The full variable domain, with the rest looked up from reference TRBV30 and TRBJ1-6, is SQTIHQWPATLVQPVGSPLSLECTVEGTSNPNLYWYRQAAGRGLQLLFYSVGIGQISSEVPQNLSASRPQDRQFILSSKKLLLSDSGFYLCAWSTPGQLTYNSPLHFGNGTRLTVT.

V gene TRBV12-3 or TRBV12-4 combines with J gene TRBJ1-2, with TRBD1 matching 8 bases. J was trimmed by 8 bases and V by 7 bases; bases with no gene match: 9. There are 13 residues in the CDR3. The CDR3 DNA sequence: TGTGCCAGCACCCTGGGACAGGCTAGGGGCTACACCTTC. Protein sequence: CASTLGQARGYTF.

This clone has a single count. The chain is built from TRBV14 and TRBJ1-2; 8 nucleotides align to TRBD1. The CDR3 covers 15 residues. The germline V gene has CDR1 SGHDN and CDR2 FVKESK. The V and J ends lost 2 bases and 6 bases, in that order; junction bases with no gene match: 8. Here the CDR3 DNA reads TGTGCCAGCAGCCAACACAGGGGGAGTAAAGATGGCTACACCTTC. Protein product: CASSQHRGSKDGYTF. The variable domain in full, completed from reference TRBV14 and TRBJ1-2, reads EAGVTQFPSHSVIEKGQTVTLRCDPISGHDNLYWYRRVMGKEIKFLLHFVKESKQDESGMPNNRFLAERTGGTYSTLKVQPAELEDSGVYFCASSQHRGSKDGYTFGSGTRLTVV.